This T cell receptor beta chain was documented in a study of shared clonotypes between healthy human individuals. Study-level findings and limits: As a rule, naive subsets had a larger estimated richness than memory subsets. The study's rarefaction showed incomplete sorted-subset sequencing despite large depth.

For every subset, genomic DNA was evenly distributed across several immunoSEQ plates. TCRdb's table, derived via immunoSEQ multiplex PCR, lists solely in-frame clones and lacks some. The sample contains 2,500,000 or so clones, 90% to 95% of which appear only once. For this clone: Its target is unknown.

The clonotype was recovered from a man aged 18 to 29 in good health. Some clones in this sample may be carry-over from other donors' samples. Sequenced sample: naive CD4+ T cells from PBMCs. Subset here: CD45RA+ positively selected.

The CDR3 spells CASSPTSGTALGYEQYF. DNA for the CDR3: TGTGCCAGCAGTCCAACATCTGGGACCGCTCTCGGGTACGAGCAGTACTTC. The genes are TRBV27 and TRBJ2-7, with D tentatively TRBD1 or TRBD2 (5 bases each). Germline V CDR1 and CDR2: MNHEY, SMNVEV (reference sequence). With 5 bases removed from V and 4 bases from J, the gap between germline ends came to 24 bases. This CDR3 has 17 amino acids.